A single sample is the source of the 24 T cell receptor beta chains below, sequenced in a study of neoadjuvant nivolumab and ipilimumab in lung cancer. This table comes from immunoSEQ multiplex PCR, and its TCRdb copy is limited to in-frame clones, with some not included. The sample records about 27,000 clones, around 76% being singletons. The sequencing used tumor tissue, collected after neoadjuvant nivolumab, alone or with ipilimumab, at or shortly before surgery. Receptors were obtained from an adult with non-small cell lung cancer.

The chain is built from TRBV4-3 and TRBJ1-2; D is ambiguous. The CDR3 covers 13 residues. Trimming stripped 1 base from V and 8 bases from J, with 11 bases between. Germline V CDR1 and CDR2: LGHNA, YSLEER. The CDR3 DNA sequence: TGCGCCAGCAGCCAAGTATCCGGAAGAGGCTACACCTTC. It yields the protein CASSQVSGRGYTF.

The chain joins TRBV4-3 to TRBJ2-3, with 8 bases that match TRBD2. Germline CDR1 LGHNA, CDR2 YSLEER. The CDR3 loop spans 16 amino acids. The V and J ends lost 1 base and 5 bases, in that order; junction bases with no gene match: 8. The CDR3: CASSQGSSGGRDTQYF. CDR3 nucleotides: TGCGCCAGCAGCCAAGGTAGCAGCGGGGGTAGAGATACGCAGTATTTT.

This sequence joins TRBV5-1 and TRBJ1-5; D might be TRBD1 (5 bases). The V end lost 0 bases, the J end lost 5 bases, and 6 bases lay between the germline ends. There are 13 residues in the CDR3. The germline CDR1 and CDR2 sequences are SGHRS and YFSETQ. This CDR3 reads CASSLAGDQPQHF. The CDR3 nucleotides read TGCGCCAGCAGCTTGGCGGGGGATCAGCCCCAGCATTTT.

J is TRBJ2-5 and V is TRBV30; 11 nucleotides agree with TRBD2. The CDR3 sequence is 13 residues long. Germline CDR1 is GTSNPN and CDR2 is SVGIG (reference sequence). Trimming cost V 3 bases and J 6 bases; bases outside gene matches: 3. The DNA of the CDR3 is TGTGCCTGGAGACTAGCGGGGGCAAAGACCCAGTACTTC. Encoded protein: CAWRLAGAKTQYF.

This clone was picked up a small number of times. The rearrangement uses TRBV30 and TRBJ2-6; the match to TRBD1 covers 8 bases. The V gene's germline CDR1 is GTSNPN and CDR2 SVGIG (reference sequence). CDR3 size: 18 residues. J lost 0 bases, V lost 1 base, and 8 bases had no gene match. CDR3 loop: CAWSALTGGGSGANVLTF. CDR3 nucleotide sequence: TGTGCCTGGAGTGCCCTCACAGGGGGAGGCTCTGGGGCCAACGTCCTGACTTTC.

The chain is built from TRBV11-3 and TRBJ2-3; 12 positions agree with TRBD2. The V and J ends lost 5 bases and 4 bases, in that order; junction bases with no gene match: 1. The CDR3 spans 14 residues. Looked up from germline, CDR1 is SGHNT and CDR2 is YENEEA. The CDR3 nucleotides are TGTGCCAGCAGCCGGACTAGCGGGGCAGATACGCAGTATTTT. Translated: CASSRTSGADTQYF.

This chain joins TRBV29-1 and TRBJ2-5; D call uncertain. Trimming shortened V by 6 bases and J by 1 base, and 9 bases separated the two germline ends. Germline values: CDR1 SQVTM, CDR2 ANQGSEA. The CDR3 covers 12 residues. The CDR3 loop is CSVRYLQETQYF. The CDR3 DNA reads TGCAGCGTGAGATACCTCCAAGAGACCCAGTACTTC.

This sequence joins TRBV7-2 and TRBJ1-4; no reliable D call. V gave up 2 bases and J gave up 6 bases, with 1 base separating them. CDR3 length equals 11 residues. From germline, CDR1 is SGHTA and CDR2 FQGNSA. The CDR3 spells CASSLYEKLFF. CDR3 bases: TGTGCCAGCAGCTTATATGAAAAACTGTTTTTT.

This clone is a singleton in its sample. The chain links TRBV30 to TRBJ2-7; 7 nucleotides line up with TRBD1. The length of the CDR3 is 14 residues. Trimming at V came to 2 bases and at J to 3 bases, leaving 7 bases not matched to a gene. The germline V gene has CDR1 GTSNPN and CDR2 SVGIG (reference sequence). The CDR3 DNA reads as TGTGCCTGGAGTAGGTCCCGGGACAGCTACGAGCAGTACTTC. It is translated as CAWSRSRDSYEQYF.

The table lists this clone with a count of one. The chain uses TRBV9 and TRBJ2-7, with D possibly being TRBD1 (5 bases). Germline-derived CDR1 and CDR2 are SGDLS and YYNGEE. CDR3 length: 16 residues. Trimming shortened V by 3 bases and J by 0 bases, and 16 bases separated the two germline ends. This chain's CDR3 is CASSASMTAVSYEQYF. In nucleotides, the CDR3 is TGTGCCAGCAGCGCCTCGATGACAGCTGTCTCCTACGAGCAGTACTTC.

The chain joins TRBV2 to TRBJ1-1; D is uncertain. Germline values: CDR1 SNHLY, CDR2 FYNNEI. The CDR3 is 14 residues long. Trimming pared 5 bases from V and 7 bases from J, leaving 17 bases between. DNA of the CDR3: TGTGCCAGCAGTTCGGGCCTGTCGCCCTGTGAAGCTTTCTTT. Protein sequence: CASSSGLSPCEAFF. The full variable domain, with the rest looked up from reference TRBV2 and TRBJ1-1, is EPEVTQTPSHQVTQMGQEVILRCVPISNHLYFYWYRQILGQKVEFLVSFYNNEISEKSEIFDDQFSVERPDGSNFTLKIRSTKLEDSAMYFCASSSGLSPCEAFFGQGTRLTVV.

This clone was counted once. This chain uses TRBV30 with TRBJ1-5, with D unclear. This CDR3 comprises 13 residues. The ends were cut back, 1 base at V and 0 bases at J, with 4 bases in the middle. CDR1 GTSNPN and CDR2 SVGIG come from the germline V gene (reference sequence). The CDR3 nucleotides are TGTGCCTGGAGTGCAGATAGCAATCAGCCCCAGCATTTT. Translated, it gives CAWSADSNQPQHF.

The rearrangement links TRBV7-9 to TRBJ1-2; 8 bases are shared with TRBD1. J gave up 4 bases and V 8 bases, and 3 bases lay outside the gene matches. Germline V gives CDR1 SEHNR, CDR2 FQNEAQ (reference sequence). The CDR3 contains 12 residues. The DNA of the CDR3 is TGTGCCAGCGGACAGGGCGGCTATGGCTACACCTTC. Translation gives CASGQGGYGYTF.

This clone has only one observation. The chain is built from TRBV27 and TRBJ1-5; 8 nucleotides align to TRBD1. The J segment lost 4 bases and the V segment lost 2 bases, leaving 4 bases of the junction unmatched. CDR1 and CDR2 (germline): MNHEY, SMNVEV (reference sequence). The CDR3 length is 15 residues. The CDR3 here is CASSLTGGWNQPQHF. For the CDR3, the DNA is TGTGCCAGCAGTTTAACAGGGGGGTGGAATCAGCCCCAGCATTTT.

This clone is a singleton in its sample. The rearrangement links TRBV13 to TRBJ2-2; D is perhaps TRBD1 or TRBD2 (5 bases each). The V end lost 4 bases, the J end lost 6 bases, and 9 bases lay between the germline ends. CDR3 length: 13 residues. Germline V gene data show CDR1 as PRHDT and CDR2 as FYEKMQ (reference sequence). The CDR3 sequence: CASSSLGAGELFF. CDR3 DNA: TGTGCCAGCAGCTCCTTGGGGGCCGGGGAGCTGTTTTTT.

The V gene is TRBV11-2, the J gene TRBJ2-5; D unresolved. This CDR3 region has 13 residues. Trimming pared 1 base from V and 5 bases from J, leaving 8 bases between. Germline CDR1 and CDR2: SGHAT and FQNNGV. In DNA form, the CDR3 reads TGTGCCAGCAGCTTAGGGAGAGCGGAGACCCAGTACTTC. It codes for CASSLGRAETQYF.

The chain recombines TRBV27 with TRBJ1-5, with a possible D match to TRBD1 (5 bases). The length of the CDR3 is 15 residues. V dropped 5 bases and J dropped 0 bases, with 11 bases sitting between them. CDR1 and CDR2 (germline): MNHEY, SMNVEV (reference sequence). The DNA for the CDR3 is TGTGCCAGCAGTGGAAGGGGAAATAGCAATCAGCCCCAGCATTTT. It specifies CASSGRGNSNQPQHF.

The chain recombines TRBV7-9 with TRBJ1-2, with D hard to call. V lost 5 bases and J lost 3, with 10 bases in between. The CDR3 spans 13 residues. From germline, CDR1 is SEHNR and CDR2 FQNEAQ (reference sequence). Written as DNA, the CDR3 is TGTGCCAGCAGCCTGGACGTAGACTATGGCTACACCTTC. Translated: CASSLDVDYGYTF. Full variable domain (outside the CDR3, taken from reference TRBV7-9 and TRBJ1-2): DTGVSQNPRHKITKRGQNVTFRCDPISEHNRLYWYRQTLGQGPEFLTYFQNEAQLEKSRLLSDRFSAERPKGSFSTLEIQRTEQGDSAMYLCASSLDVDYGYTFGSGTRLTVV.

The rearrangement joins TRBV2 to TRBJ1-1; D perhaps matches TRBD1 (5 bases). V shed 2 bases and J shed 4 bases, with 14 bases lying between them. The CDR3 is made up of 15 amino acids. Per the germline V gene, CDR1 is SNHLY and CDR2 is FYNNEI. DNA of the CDR3: TGTGCCAGCAGTGAATTGGCGGGCGGGGGCACTGAAGCTTTCTTT. Translating gives CASSELAGGGTEAFF.

This rearrangement joins TRBV5-1 to TRBJ2-5, with D unresolved. The CDR3 has 13 residues. Trimming stripped 0 bases from V and 4 bases from J, with 7 bases between. Germline assignment: CDR1 SGHRS and CDR2 YFSETQ. The CDR3 region is CASSLVLPETQYF. As DNA, the CDR3 is TGCGCCAGCAGCTTGGTCCTACCAGAGACCCAGTACTTC.

This chain uses TRBV30 with TRBJ1-3; D remains unclear. This CDR3 has 15 amino acids. Deletions cut 1 base from V and 3 bases from J, with 13 bases between. CDR1 and CDR2 from the germline V gene are GTSNPN and SVGIG (reference sequence). In nucleotides, the CDR3 is TGTGCCTGGAGTGAGGAGGGCATAAGTGGAAACACCATATATTTT. Amino acid sequence: CAWSEEGISGNTIYF.

The genes are TRBV30 and TRBJ1-5; a possible D gene is TRBD1 (5 bases). The CDR3 totals 13 residues. Germline loops: CDR1 GTSNPN, CDR2 SVGIG (reference sequence). V lost 0 bases, J lost 5 bases, and 8 bases lay in between. The CDR3 sequence is CAWSVDSYQPQHF. Written as DNA, the CDR3 is TGTGCCTGGAGTGTCGACAGTTATCAGCCCCAGCATTTT.

The rearrangement joins TRBV4-2 to TRBJ1-6; D remains ambiguous. CDR1 and CDR2 from the germline V gene are LGHNA and YNFKEQ. The length of the CDR3 is 14 residues. The V end lost 0 bases, the J end lost 3 bases, and 3 bases lay between the germline ends. The CDR3 region is CASSQDNYNSPLHF. The CDR3 bases are TGTGCCAGCAGCCAAGATAACTATAATTCACCCCTCCACTTT.

This rearrangement joins TRBV6-5 to TRBJ1-1; TRBD1 is a possible D gene (5 bases). The CDR3 extends over 13 amino acids. Trimming removed 4 bases at V and 2 bases at J, with 8 bases between. Germline V gives CDR1 MNHEY, CDR2 SVGAGI. The CDR3 DNA reads as TGTGCCAGCAGTTTGACAGTCAACACTGAAGCTTTCTTT. As protein: CASSLTVNTEAFF.